Here is one T cell receptor beta chain with its context. Antigen unknown. The data are from a study of neoadjuvant anti-PD-1 for oral cavity cancer. Study as a whole: Patients without progression received a fourth nivolumab dose around day 43, then surgical resection on days 50-56. Whole-study results and caveats: TCR analyses covered only a few patients per response group.

The time point: after neoadjuvant nivolumab, at surgical resection. Stage II-IVA oral cavity squamous cell carcinoma was new and untreated by systemic or radiation therapy. The patients had HPV-negative, locally advanced oral cavity squamous cell carcinoma. Assay used: immunoSEQ multiplex PCR; TCRdb lists only in-frame clones, some missing. This repertoire shows tens of thousands of clones, 70% to 90% found once; its top ten account for 3.4%. This TCR derives from a person aged 35 to 85 with oral cavity squamous cell carcinoma. The sequences come from PBMCs, collected after nivolumab (anti-PD-1) treatment.

The CDR3 protein is CASSSRGYTF. CDR3 DNA sequence: TGTGCCAGCAGCTCCCGAGGCTACACCTTC. The rearrangement joins TRBV7-3 to TRBJ1-2; D uncertain. V lost 4 bases, J lost 8 bases, and 5 bases lay in between. The CDR3 loop spans 10 amino acids. CDR1 SGHTA and CDR2 FQGTGA come from the germline V gene.